The 24 T cell receptor beta chains reported below all come from one sample, sequenced in a study of T cell changes during pregnancy in multiple sclerosis. Assay: immunoSEQ multiplex PCR; the TCRdb copy retains only in-frame clones and omits some. The table has about 36,000 clones, 80% to 95% seen once. The sequences come from CD4+ T cells from peripheral blood mononuclear cells, collected in the third trimester of pregnancy. The source of these receptors is a female donor in good health, enrolled as a control in a pregnancy study.

The chain is built from TRBV12-5 and TRBJ2-5, with 12 bases aligning to TRBD2. The CDR3 runs 15 residues. Germline-derived CDR1 and CDR2 are LGHNT and FRNRAP. The V gene end was trimmed by 6 bases and the J gene end by 4 bases; junction bases not matched to a gene: 6. The CDR3 protein is CASGPSGGAGETQYF. As DNA, the CDR3 is TGTGCTAGTGGCCCTAGCGGGGGGGCCGGAGAGACCCAGTACTTC.

The V call is TRBV11-2, the J call TRBJ2-7; 7 nucleotides agree with TRBD2. Per the germline V gene, CDR1 is SGHAT and CDR2 is FQNNGV. V gave up 3 bases and J gave up 2 bases; unmatched junction bases: 10. The CDR3 runs 16 residues. CDR3 DNA: TGTGCCAGCAGCTTTGGGTTACGGGGGGTCACCTACGAGCAGTACTTC. It yields the protein CASSFGLRGVTYEQYF. Full variable domain (outside the CDR3, taken from reference TRBV11-2 and TRBJ2-7): EAGVAQSPRYKIIEKRQSVAFWCNPISGHATLYWYQQILGQGPKLLIQFQNNGVVDDSQLPKDRFSAERLKGVDSTLKIQPAKLEDSAVYLCASSFGLRGVTYEQYFGPGTRLTVT.

The chain has TRBV9 and TRBJ2-1; D might be TRBD2 (5 bases). V was pared by 4 bases and J by 10 bases, with 18 bases between. This CDR3 contains 14 residues. The germline gives CDR1 SGDLS, CDR2 YYNGEE. The CDR3 region is CASSTRGSRVEQFF. The CDR3 region has the DNA TGTGCCAGCAGCACCCGGGGAAGCCGGGTCGAGCAGTTCTTC. The full variable domain, with the rest looked up from reference TRBV9 and TRBJ2-1, is DSGVTQTPKHLITATGQRVTLRCSPRSGDLSVYWYQQSLDQGLQFLIQYYNGEERAKGNILERFSAQQFPDLHSELNLSSLELGDSALYFCASSTRGSRVEQFFGPGTRLTVL.

V gene TRBV6-5 combines with J gene TRBJ1-2; the D is unclear. The V end lost 6 bases, the J end lost 5 bases, and 13 bases lay between the germline ends. There are 13 residues in the CDR3. Germline assignment: CDR1 MNHEY and CDR2 SVGAGI. CDR3 in amino acids: CASSPGLIYGYTF. The CDR3 DNA sequence: TGTGCCAGCAGCCCGGGATTGATATATGGCTACACCTTC.

The V call is TRBV6-1, the J call TRBJ1-2, with D possibly TRBD1 on 6 matching bases. CDR1 is MNHNS and CDR2 is SASEGT in the germline V gene. Trimming stripped 6 bases from V and 4 bases from J, with 15 bases between. This CDR3 contains 14 residues. The DNA for the CDR3 is TGTGCCAGCAGGGCGGCAGGGGCTACCTATGGCTACACCTTC. Translation: CASRAAGATYGYTF.

The chain couples TRBV2 to TRBJ1-2; tentative D call: TRBD1 (6 bases). V was clipped by 6 bases and J by 2 bases, with 13 bases between them. CDR1 and CDR2 (germline): SNHLY, FYNNEI. The CDR3 loop spans 14 amino acids. The CDR3 DNA follows: TGTGCCAGCAGCGTAGACAGGATCAACTATGGCTACACCTTC. This codes for CASSVDRINYGYTF.

The rearrangement joins TRBV5-8 to TRBJ1-2; D might be TRBD1 (5 bases). The germline V gene encodes CDR1 SGHTS and CDR2 YDEGEE. CDR3 length equals 14 residues. Trimming stripped 4 bases from V and 6 bases from J, with 16 bases between. Here the CDR3 DNA reads TGTGCCAGCAGCGGACGACAGCCTGTGCATGGCTACACCTTC. Translation gives CASSGRQPVHGYTF.

The chain has TRBV18 and TRBJ1-2, with 7 bases that match TRBD1. V was clipped by 3 bases and J by 2 bases; unmatched bases: 6. The CDR3 loop spans 15 amino acids. Germline lookup yields CDR1 KGHSH and CDR2 LQKENI. For the CDR3, the DNA is TGTGCCAGCTCACCGCTCGACAGGGTGAACTATGGCTACACCTTC. This sequence encodes CASSPLDRVNYGYTF. Supplemented by reference TRBV18 and TRBJ1-2, the full variable domain reads NAGVMQNPRHLVRRRGQEARLRCSPMKGHSHVYWYRQLPEEGLKFMVYLQKENIIDESGMPKERFSAEFPKEGPSILRIQQVVRGDSAAYFCASSPLDRVNYGYTFGSGTRLTVV.

DNA for the CDR3: TGTGCCAGCAGCTTCGAAGGGGGGGGTGCGAAAGATACGCAGTATTTT. Translating it yields CASSFEGGGAKDTQYF. This chain uses TRBV9 with TRBJ2-3, with a possible D match to TRBD2 (7 bases). The CDR3 runs to 16 residues. Germline CDR1 SGDLS, CDR2 YYNGEE. Trimming shortened V by 4 bases and J by 5 bases, and 20 bases separated the two germline ends.

The genes are TRBV5-1 and TRBJ2-5, with TRBD1 as a possible D gene (6 bases). Germline CDR1 SGHRS, CDR2 YFSETQ. With 2 bases removed from V and 7 bases from J, the gap between germline ends came to 24 bases. The CDR3 totals 17 residues. CDR3 region: CASSFRVNHREGGTQYF. CDR3 coding DNA: TGCGCCAGCAGCTTCCGAGTGAACCACAGGGAAGGGGGGACCCAGTACTTC. The full variable domain, rest sourced from reference TRBV5-1 and TRBJ2-5, is KAGVTQTPRYLIKTRGQQVTLSCSPISGHRSVSWYQQTPGQGLQFLFEYFSETQRNKGNFPGRFSGRQFSNSRSEMNVSTLELGDSALYLCASSFRVNHREGGTQYFGPGTRLLVL.

For the CDR3, the DNA is TGTGCCAGCAGCCAGGGTGGGGCCACCTATAATTCACCCCTCCACTTT. Protein sequence: CASSQGGATYNSPLHF. The chain combines TRBV11-2 with TRBJ1-6; tentatively, D is TRBD1 (5 bases). The CDR3 extends over 16 amino acids. CDR1 and CDR2 from the germline V gene are SGHAT and FQNNGV. Trimming removed 5 bases from V and 2 bases from J, with 13 bases in between. Full variable domain (outside the CDR3, taken from reference TRBV11-2 and TRBJ1-6): EAGVAQSPRYKIIEKRQSVAFWCNPISGHATLYWYQQILGQGPKLLIQFQNNGVVDDSQLPKDRFSAERLKGVDSTLKIQPAKLEDSAVYLCASSQGGATYNSPLHFGNGTRLTVT.

The chain joins TRBV4-3 to TRBJ2-5, with 10 bases aligning to TRBD2. The junction had 10 bases not matched to a gene; V was cut back by 9 bases and J by 6 bases. This CDR3 spans 14 amino acids. Germline assignment: CDR1 LGHNA and CDR2 YSLEER. The CDR3 sequence is CASKLAGSCQTQYF. The CDR3, as DNA: TGCGCCAGTAAACTAGCGGGGAGTTGCCAGACCCAGTACTTC.

This clone was seen a single time. V gene TRBV2 combines with J gene TRBJ2-2; weak D call: TRBD1 (6 bases). This CDR3 has 14 residues. V was cut by 4 bases and J by 5 bases, with 11 bases left in between. The germline gives CDR1 SNHLY, CDR2 FYNNEI. CDR3 nucleotide sequence: TGTGCCAGCAGTGTACAGGGAAGAACCGGGGAGCTGTTTTTT. This encodes CASSVQGRTGELFF.

The CDR3: CASSAGQGWVGANTEAFF. Here the CDR3 DNA reads TGTGCCAGTAGTGCGGGACAGGGCTGGGTTGGGGCGAACACTGAAGCTTTCTTT. The rearrangement links TRBV19 to TRBJ1-1; 9 nucleotides match TRBD1. The CDR3 sequence is 18 residues long. The junction had 14 bases not matched to a gene; V was cut back by 5 bases and J by 1 base. Germline lookup yields CDR1 LNHDA and CDR2 SQIVND (reference sequence).

This chain joins TRBV19 and TRBJ1-5; TRBD1 is a possible D gene (5 bases). Germline V gene sequence: CDR1 LNHDA, CDR2 SQIVND (reference sequence). The V end was cut by 5 bases, the J end by 0 bases, with 11 bases between. The CDR3 contains 15 residues. The CDR3 loop reads CASSVSGVSNQPQHF. DNA of the CDR3: TGTGCCAGTAGTGTGTCGGGGGTTAGCAATCAGCCCCAGCATTTT.

As DNA, the CDR3 is TGTGCCAGCAGCCGGCGGAATCAGCCCCAGCATTTT. Its translation: CASSRRNQPQHF. The V gene is TRBV5-6, the J gene TRBJ1-5, with unresolved D. The CDR3 contains 12 residues. The germline V gene encodes CDR1 SGHDT and CDR2 YYEEEE. Trimming removed 4 bases at V and 4 bases at J, with 6 bases between.

The V and J genes are TRBV6-5 and TRBJ2-5, with D perhaps TRBD2 (5 bases). Between the trimmed V and J ends, which lost 0 bases and 5 bases, there was a span of 10 bases. CDR1 and CDR2 (germline): MNHEY, SVGAGI. There are 14 residues in the CDR3. The CDR3 reads CASSYSASMETQYF. The CDR3 region has the DNA TGTGCCAGCAGTTACTCGGCTAGCATGGAGACCCAGTACTTC.

This clone was detected only once. The gene calls are TRBV19 and TRBJ2-5, with TRBD2 as a possible D gene (5 bases). This CDR3 has 11 residues. CDR1 is LNHDA and CDR2 is SQIVND in the germline V gene (reference sequence). The V end was cut by 10 bases, the J end by 0 bases, with 6 bases between. In nucleotides, the CDR3 is TGTGCCACGCGGGACCAAGAGACCCAGTACTTC. Protein sequence: CATRDQETQYF. The full variable domain, rest sourced from reference TRBV19 and TRBJ2-5, is DGGITQSPKYLFRKEGQNVTLSCEQNLNHDAMYWYRQDPGQGLRLIYYSQIVNDFQKGDIAEGYSVSREKKESFPLTVTSAQKNPTAFYLCATRDQETQYFGPGTRLLVL.

The J gene is TRBJ1-5, the V gene TRBV28; 7 positions match TRBD1. CDR1 is MDHEN and CDR2 is SYDVKM in the germline V gene. V dropped 3 bases and J dropped 3; count of bases not matched to a gene: 5. The CDR3 contains 15 residues. In nucleotides, the CDR3 is TGTGCCAGCAGTTTCGAACAGGGGAACAATCAGCCCCAGCATTTT. Its protein product is CASSFEQGNNQPQHF.

This sequence joins TRBV5-1 and TRBJ2-3, with 11 bases aligning to TRBD2. V dropped 2 bases and J dropped 6; count of bases not matched to a gene: 5. The CDR3 covers 15 residues. Per germline, CDR1 SGHRS and CDR2 YFSETQ. The CDR3 DNA sequence: TGCGCCAGCAGCTTTACTAGCGGGGGAGGTGATACGCAGTATTTT. Protein product: CASSFTSGGGDTQYF.

The gene calls are TRBV18 and TRBJ2-7; 8 bases align to TRBD2. V lost 2 bases and J lost 4; bases outside the gene matches: 4. Germline V gene data show CDR1 as KGHSH and CDR2 as LQKENI. This CDR3 contains 14 residues. CDR3 sequence (DNA): TGTGCCAGCTCACCAAGCGGGGGTGGTTACGAGCAGTACTTC. Its protein product is CASSPSGGGYEQYF.

The chain combines TRBV7-8 with TRBJ2-1; a weak D match, TRBD2 (6 bases). Germline V gene sequence: CDR1 SGHVS, CDR2 FQNEAQ. This CDR3 comprises 12 residues. The V and J ends lost 1 base and 12 bases respectively, with 10 bases between them. The CDR3 spells CASSLVGGGQFF. The CDR3 region has the DNA TGTGCCAGCAGCTTAGTGGGGGGTGGGCAGTTCTTC.

V and J are TRBV6-6 and TRBJ2-7, with unresolved D. The CDR3 is 13 amino acids. CDR1 is MNHNY and CDR2 is SVGAGI in the germline V gene (reference sequence). Trimming shortened V by 2 bases and J by 0 bases, and 5 bases separated the two germline ends. This chain's CDR3 is CASSYESSYEQYF. CDR3 sequence (DNA): TGTGCCAGCAGTTACGAGAGCTCCTACGAGCAGTACTTC.

This clone has a handful of counts. CDR3: CASRRGWNTEAFF. Written as DNA, the CDR3 is TGTGCCAGCAGAAGGGGTTGGAACACTGAAGCTTTCTTT. The chain has TRBV25-1 and TRBJ1-1; TRBD1 might be the D (5 bases). This CDR3 has 13 residues. From germline, CDR1 is MGHDK and CDR2 SYGVNS. The V and J ends lost 6 bases and 1 base respectively, with 9 bases between them.